A single sample is the source of the 25 T cell receptor beta chains below, sequenced in a study of blood T cell repertoires in COVID-19. Profiled with immunoSEQ multiplex PCR; TCRdb holds only in-frame clones, not every one. The sample contains more than 95,000 clones, about 90% of which appear only once. Sequencing input: peripheral blood. These receptors all come from a human donor in a cohort sampled during active COVID-19.

The chain links TRBV6-1 to TRBJ1-1, with D perhaps matching TRBD1 (5 bases). The germline gives CDR1 MNHNS, CDR2 SASEGT. With 1 base removed from V and 4 bases from J, the gap between germline ends came to 7 bases. This CDR3 contains 13 residues. The CDR3 nucleotides are TGTGCCAGCAGTGAAGTGGGGGGCACTGAAGCTTTCTTT. Protein: CASSEVGGTEAFF.

V is TRBV18 and J is TRBJ1-4; 11 positions match TRBD1. This CDR3 spans 15 amino acids. The J segment lost 7 bases and the V segment lost 3 bases, leaving 4 bases of the junction unmatched. CDR1 KGHSH and CDR2 LQKENI come from the germline V gene. CDR3 DNA sequence: TGTGCCAGCTCACCTGGACAGGGGGCCTCTGAAAAACTGTTTTTT. Translated: CASSPGQGASEKLFF.

In its sample, this clone was seen once. The chain joins TRBV4-1 to TRBJ1-2, with D hard to call. The CDR3 loop spans 16 amino acids. Germline V gene data show CDR1 as MGHRA and CDR2 as YSYEKL. V was clipped by 0 bases and J by 5 bases, with 16 bases between them. The CDR3 protein is CASSQDFGTVIYGYTF. The CDR3 coding sequence is TGCGCCAGCAGCCAAGATTTCGGTACAGTGATATATGGCTACACCTTC.

The chain combines TRBV2 with TRBJ2-7; TRBD1 agrees at 7 bases. Trimming took 5 bases from V and 3 from J; bases not matched to a gene: 4. The CDR3 has 13 amino acids. Germline CDR1 and CDR2: SNHLY and FYNNEI. The CDR3 nucleotides read TGTGCCAGCAGTTTACAGGGGTACTACGAGCAGTACTTC. Its translation: CASSLQGYYEQYF.

The chain links TRBV18 to TRBJ2-5; perhaps TRBD1 as D (5 bases). This CDR3 contains 13 residues. Germline lookup yields CDR1 KGHSH and CDR2 LQKENI. Trimming pared 3 bases from V and 5 bases from J, leaving 10 bases between. The CDR3 loop is CASSPRARETQYF. The CDR3 coding sequence is TGTGCCAGCTCACCCAGGGCCCGGGAGACCCAGTACTTC.

This chain joins TRBV11-2 and TRBJ2-6; D is unclear. The CDR3 totals 15 residues. CDR1 and CDR2 (germline): SGHAT, FQNNGV. Between the trimmed V and J ends, which lost 0 bases and 3 bases, there was a span of 6 bases. The CDR3 coding sequence is TGTGCCAGCAGCTTAGACCTCAGTGGGGCCAACGTCCTGACTTTC. It translates to CASSLDLSGANVLTF.

CDR3 sequence: CASTTRGSSYEQYF. CDR3 DNA: TGTGCCAGCACCACAAGAGGCAGCTCCTACGAGCAGTACTTC. V is TRBV6-5 and J is TRBJ2-7, with no clear D. The CDR3 totals 14 residues. V was pared by 7 bases and J by 0 bases, with 13 bases between. The V gene's germline CDR1 is MNHEY and CDR2 SVGAGI.

The V gene is TRBV27, the J gene TRBJ1-3; a weak D match, TRBD1 (5 bases). Trimming removed 4 bases from V and 2 bases from J, with 12 bases in between. This CDR3 contains 15 residues. Germline values: CDR1 MNHEY, CDR2 SMNVEV (reference sequence). The CDR3 reads CASSSGRVPGNTIYF. For the CDR3, the DNA is TGTGCCAGCAGTTCTGGCAGGGTCCCTGGAAACACCATATATTTT.

CDR3 sequence: CATSAGEGTQYF. CDR3 nucleotides: TGTGCCACCAGTGCGGGGGAGGGGACCCAGTACTTC. The rearrangement joins TRBV24-1 to TRBJ2-5; 7 nucleotides line up with TRBD2. Germline V gives CDR1 KGHDR, CDR2 SFDVKD. The V segment lost 5 bases and the J segment 7 bases; nucleotides outside the gene matches: 3. This CDR3 has 12 amino acids.

The gene calls are TRBV9 and TRBJ2-1, with D possibly being TRBD1 (6 bases). CDR3 size: 16 residues. CDR1 is SGDLS and CDR2 is YYNGEE in the germline V gene. Trimming shortened V by 3 bases and J by 3 bases, and 16 bases separated the two germline ends. This chain's CDR3 is CASSGTRDIHYNEQFF. The CDR3 DNA reads TGTGCCAGCAGCGGCACAAGGGACATCCACTACAATGAGCAGTTCTTC.

The chain is built from TRBV24-1 and TRBJ2-3; 8 bases map to TRBD1. Germline CDR1 and CDR2: KGHDR and SFDVKD. The CDR3 covers 15 residues. V shed 3 bases and J 1 base; nucleotides not matched to a gene: 2. The CDR3 protein is CATSDPGQGTDTQYF. CDR3 bases: TGTGCCACCAGTGATCCGGGACAGGGCACAGATACGCAGTATTTT.

This clone was seen just once. The chain couples TRBV7-2 to TRBJ2-3; weak D call: TRBD1 (5 bases). Trimming removed 3 bases from V and 5 bases from J, with 9 bases in between. This CDR3 spans 13 amino acids. Germline V CDR1 and CDR2: SGHTA, FQGNSA. Written as DNA, the CDR3 is TGTGCCAGCAGCTTTTCCAGGGAAGATACGCAGTATTTT. Translating gives CASSFSREDTQYF.

This chain joins TRBV19 and TRBJ2-1; 10 nucleotides agree with TRBD1. Germline loops: CDR1 LNHDA, CDR2 SQIVND (reference sequence). The V gene end was trimmed by 5 bases and the J gene end by 6 bases; junction bases not matched to a gene: 7. This CDR3 comprises 15 residues. This CDR3 is CASSPRTGGSNEQFF. The CDR3 nucleotides are TGTGCCAGTAGTCCCCGGACAGGGGGTAGCAATGAGCAGTTCTTC.

This chain uses TRBV24-1 with TRBJ2-7; D uncertain. This CDR3 comprises 11 residues. Trimming pared 4 bases from V and 3 bases from J, leaving 3 bases between. From germline, CDR1 is KGHDR and CDR2 SFDVKD. The CDR3, as DNA: TGTGCCACCAGTGACTACTACGAGCAGTACTTC. Its protein product is CATSDYYEQYF.

This chain links TRBV15 with TRBJ2-1, with 7 bases that match TRBD1. Germline trimming cut 3 bases from V and 3 bases from J; bases unmatched to any gene: 5. The germline V gene encodes CDR1 LNHNV and CDR2 YYDKDF (reference sequence). This CDR3 has 15 residues. The CDR3 loop reads CATSSSGTVYNEQFF. The CDR3 DNA is TGTGCCACCAGCAGTTCCGGGACAGTCTACAATGAGCAGTTCTTC.

By share, this clone ranks as medium-sized. The CDR3 here is CASGLGTESEAFF. In nucleotides, the CDR3 is TGTGCCAGCGGACTCGGGACAGAAAGTGAAGCTTTCTTT. The chain employs TRBV5-5 and TRBJ1-1, with 7 bases that match TRBD1. Germline CDR1 and CDR2: SGHKS and YYEKEE (reference sequence). CDR3 size: 13 residues. J gave up 7 bases and V 7 bases, and 10 bases lay outside the gene matches.

CDR3 nucleotides: TGTGCCAGCAGCCCTCAATCCGGGACTCGCTACAATGAGCAGTTCTTC. Translated: CASSPQSGTRYNEQFF. The chain recombines TRBV7-2 with TRBJ2-1; possibly TRBD2 for D (6 bases). Germline V gene data show CDR1 as SGHTA and CDR2 as FQGNSA. The CDR3 consists of 16 residues. Deletions cut 5 bases from V and 3 bases from J, with 17 bases between.

The chain uses TRBV5-1 and TRBJ2-1, with TRBD2 identical over 8 bases. This CDR3 has 14 residues. Per the germline V gene, CDR1 is SGHRS and CDR2 is YFSETQ. The V gene end was trimmed by 4 bases and the J gene end by 8 bases; junction bases not matched to a gene: 8. The chain's CDR3 is CASSPLGGVDEQFF. Written as DNA, the CDR3 is TGCGCCAGCAGCCCCCTCGGGGGGGTGGATGAGCAGTTCTTC.

The chain uses TRBV21-1 and TRBJ1-2. TRBV21-1 is recorded as a pseudogene. This CDR3 spans 13 amino acids. CDR3 nucleotides: TGTGCCAGCAGCAAAGGTAGCTGCTATGGCTACACCTTC. It yields the protein CASSKGSCYGYTF.

This chain uses TRBV7-9 with TRBJ1-1; 8 nucleotides align to TRBD1. Germline V gene data show CDR1 as SEHNR and CDR2 as FQNEAQ (reference sequence). The J segment lost 3 bases and the V segment lost 3 bases, leaving 12 bases of the junction unmatched. The CDR3 spans 17 residues. In DNA, the CDR3 is TGTGCCAGCAGCTTGGCCCTCGGGACAGGTCGCTACACTGAAGCTTTCTTT. This gives the protein CASSLALGTGRYTEAFF.

The chain is built from TRBV3-1 (or the pseudogene TRBV3-2) and TRBJ2-1; D possibly corresponds to TRBD2 (6 bases). The V and J ends lost 4 bases and 3 bases respectively, with 7 bases between them. The germline gives CDR1 LGHDT, CDR2 YNNKEL (reference sequence). The CDR3 spans 13 residues. The CDR3 DNA follows: TGTGCCAGCAGCCCCGGGGGCTACAATGAGCAGTTCTTC. Translation: CASSPGGYNEQFF.

This sequence joins TRBV28 and TRBJ2-7; the D gene is possibly TRBD2 (5 bases). From germline, CDR1 is MDHEN and CDR2 SYDVKM. The CDR3 has 11 amino acids. Trimming took 6 bases from V and 2 from J, leaving 5 bases between them. CDR3 in DNA: TGTGCCAGCAGGACTACCTACGAGCAGTACTTC. This translates into CASRTTYEQYF.

The genes are TRBV2 and TRBJ2-7; 9 nucleotides line up with TRBD1. V gave up 6 bases and J gave up 3 bases; unmatched junction bases: 6. The germline V gene has CDR1 SNHLY and CDR2 FYNNEI. The CDR3 spans 14 residues. CDR3 region: CASSPTTGGYEQYF. CDR3 bases: TGTGCCAGCAGCCCTACGACAGGGGGCTACGAGCAGTACTTC.

The chain has TRBV28 and TRBJ2-1, with 8 bases identical to TRBD1. Germline V lookup: CDR1 MDHEN, CDR2 SYDVKM. V shed 6 bases and J 8 bases; nucleotides not matched to a gene: 12. This CDR3 contains 15 residues. CDR3 region: CASRLGQGEVDEQFF. In nucleotides, the CDR3 is TGTGCCAGCAGACTTGGACAGGGTGAGGTAGATGAGCAGTTCTTC.

The chain couples TRBV19 to TRBJ1-1, with D possibly TRBD1 on 6 matching bases. Per the germline V gene, CDR1 is LNHDA and CDR2 is SQIVND (reference sequence). The CDR3 runs to 13 residues. V shed 10 bases and J shed 7 bases, with 19 bases lying between them. As DNA, the CDR3 is TGTGCCACCAACGACAGGCCAAGCAATGAAGCTTTCTTT. This encodes CATNDRPSNEAFF.